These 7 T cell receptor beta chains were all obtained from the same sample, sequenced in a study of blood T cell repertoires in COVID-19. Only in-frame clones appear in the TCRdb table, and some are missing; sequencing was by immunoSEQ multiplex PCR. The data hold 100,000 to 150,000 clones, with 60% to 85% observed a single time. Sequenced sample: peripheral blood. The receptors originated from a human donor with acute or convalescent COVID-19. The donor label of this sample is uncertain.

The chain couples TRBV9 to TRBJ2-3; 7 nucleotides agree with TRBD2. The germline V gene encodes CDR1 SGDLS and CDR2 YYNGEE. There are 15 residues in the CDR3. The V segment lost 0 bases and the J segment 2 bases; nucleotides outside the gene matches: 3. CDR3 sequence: CASSVAAGDTDTQYF. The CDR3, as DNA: TGTGCCAGCAGCGTAGCGGCGGGGGACACAGATACGCAGTATTTT. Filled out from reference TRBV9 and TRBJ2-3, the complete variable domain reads DSGVTQTPKHLITATGQRVTLRCSPRSGDLSVYWYQQSLDQGLQFLIQYYNGEERAKGNILERFSAQQFPDLHSELNLSSLELGDSALYFCASSVAAGDTDTQYFGPGTRLTVL.

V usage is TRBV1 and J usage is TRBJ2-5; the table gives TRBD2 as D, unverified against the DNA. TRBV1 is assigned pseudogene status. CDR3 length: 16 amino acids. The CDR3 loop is CTSSPERSGGEETQYF. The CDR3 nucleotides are TGCACCAGCAGCCCTGAGAGGTCGGGGGGTGAAGAGACCCAGTACTTC.

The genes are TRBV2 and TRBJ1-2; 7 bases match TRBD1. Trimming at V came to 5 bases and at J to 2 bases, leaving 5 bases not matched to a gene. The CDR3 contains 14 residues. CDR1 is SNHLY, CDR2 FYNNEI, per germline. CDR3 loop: CASSSRDRNYGYTF. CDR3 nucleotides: TGTGCCAGCAGTTCAAGGGACAGAAACTATGGCTACACCTTC.

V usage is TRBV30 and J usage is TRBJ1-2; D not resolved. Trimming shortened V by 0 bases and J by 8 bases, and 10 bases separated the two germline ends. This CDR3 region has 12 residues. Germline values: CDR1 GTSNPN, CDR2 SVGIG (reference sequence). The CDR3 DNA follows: TGTGCCTGGAGTGTATCCCAATCAGGCTACACCTTC. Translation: CAWSVSQSGYTF.

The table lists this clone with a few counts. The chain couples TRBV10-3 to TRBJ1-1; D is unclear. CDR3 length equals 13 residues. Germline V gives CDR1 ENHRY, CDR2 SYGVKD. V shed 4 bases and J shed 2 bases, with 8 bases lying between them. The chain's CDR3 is CAISALVNTEAFF. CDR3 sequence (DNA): TGTGCCATCAGTGCTTTAGTTAACACTGAAGCTTTCTTT.

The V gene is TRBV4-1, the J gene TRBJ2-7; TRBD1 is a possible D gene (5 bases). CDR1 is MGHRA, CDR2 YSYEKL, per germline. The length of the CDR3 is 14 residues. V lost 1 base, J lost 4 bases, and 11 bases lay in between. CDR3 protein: CASSQAVTVYEQYF. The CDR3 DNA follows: TGCGCCAGCAGCCAAGCGGTGACAGTATACGAGCAGTACTTC.

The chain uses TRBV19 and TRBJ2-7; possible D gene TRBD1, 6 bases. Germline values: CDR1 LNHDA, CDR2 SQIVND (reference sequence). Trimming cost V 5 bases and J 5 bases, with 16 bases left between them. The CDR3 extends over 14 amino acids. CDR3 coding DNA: TGTGCCAGTAGTGTCTCACGTACAGGGCACGAGCAGTACTTC. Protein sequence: CASSVSRTGHEQYF.